One sample yielded the 18 T cell receptor beta chains listed below, sequenced in a study of T cell responses to AZD1222 COVID-19 vaccine. The table came from immunoSEQ multiplex PCR; TCRdb's copy has only in-frame clones and leaves some out. Of 100,000 to 150,000 clones listed, roughly 86% are singletons. This specimen was peripheral blood, taken 28 days after the second AZD1222 dose. These receptors were obtained from an adult who received the AZD1222 COVID-19 vaccine.

V and J are TRBV5-4 and TRBJ1-1; no clear D gene. The V end was cut by 5 bases, the J end by 5 bases, with 22 bases between. Germline-derived CDR1 and CDR2 are SGHNT and YYREEE (reference sequence). The CDR3 is 16 amino acids. The DNA for the CDR3 is TGTGCCAGCAGTTCTCCGGGATCCAAACGACGGACTGAAGCTTTCTTT. Its protein is CASSSPGSKRRTEAFF.

The sample holds a few counts of this clone. The rearrangement uses TRBV5-6 and TRBJ1-1; TRBD1 matches 7 bases. Germline loops: CDR1 SGHDT, CDR2 YYEEEE. V lost 0 bases to trimming and J lost 5 bases; unmatched junction nucleotides: 10. The CDR3 covers 16 residues. CDR3: CASSLGQGRIETEAFF. The CDR3 region has the DNA TGTGCCAGCAGCTTGGGACAGGGCCGTATCGAGACTGAAGCTTTCTTT.

CDR3 coding DNA: TGTGCCAGCAGCCAGGGTCGGGGGGGGAATGAGCAGTTCTTC. Encoded protein: CASSQGRGGNEQFF. This chain links TRBV3-1 (or the pseudogene TRBV3-2) with TRBJ2-1, with TRBD2 identical over 8 bases. The J segment lost 7 bases and the V segment lost 3 bases, leaving 5 bases of the junction unmatched. The CDR3 has 14 amino acids. Germline V gene lookup returns CDR1 LGHDT and CDR2 YNNKEL (reference sequence).

This chain joins TRBV5-1 and TRBJ1-1, with D unclear. The V end lost 2 bases, the J end lost 0 bases, and 8 bases lay between the germline ends. From germline, CDR1 is SGHRS and CDR2 YFSETQ. The CDR3 extends over 14 amino acids. The CDR3 sequence: CASSFGNMNTEAFF. CDR3 coding DNA: TGCGCCAGCAGCTTCGGCAACATGAACACTGAAGCTTTCTTT. Looking up the rest from reference TRBV5-1 and TRBJ1-1 gives the full variable domain: KAGVTQTPRYLIKTRGQQVTLSCSPISGHRSVSWYQQTPGQGLQFLFEYFSETQRNKGNFPGRFSGRQFSNSRSEMNVSTLELGDSALYLCASSFGNMNTEAFFGQGTRLTVV.

This clone showed up just a few times. The chain couples TRBV6-4 to TRBJ2-3; 8 nucleotides line up with TRBD1. CDR3 size: 15 residues. V gave up 2 bases and J gave up 0 bases; unmatched junction bases: 1. Germline assignment: CDR1 MRHNA and CDR2 SNTAGT. CDR3: CASSDGTGSTDTQYF. For the CDR3, the DNA is TGTGCCAGCAGTGACGGGACAGGTAGCACAGATACGCAGTATTTT.

This clone appeared a single time. V gene TRBV29-1 combines with J gene TRBJ2-1; a weak D match, TRBD2 (5 bases). The CDR3 covers 12 residues. The V gene lost 5 bases and the J gene lost 3 bases, with 8 bases spanning the gap. Germline V gives CDR1 SQVTM, CDR2 ANQGSEA. The CDR3: CSVTRFYNEQFF. CDR3 DNA sequence: TGCAGCGTTACTAGATTCTACAATGAGCAGTTCTTC.

The rearrangement joins TRBV11-2 to TRBJ1-1, with unresolved D. CDR1 is SGHAT, CDR2 FQNNGV, per germline. V shed 0 bases and J shed 3 bases, with 8 bases lying between them. The CDR3 is 14 residues long. The CDR3 loop is CASSLDPVDTEAFF. The CDR3 DNA is TGTGCCAGCAGCTTAGATCCGGTGGACACTGAAGCTTTCTTT. Full variable domain (rest looked up from reference TRBV11-2 and TRBJ1-1): EAGVAQSPRYKIIEKRQSVAFWCNPISGHATLYWYQQILGQGPKLLIQFQNNGVVDDSQLPKDRFSAERLKGVDSTLKIQPAKLEDSAVYLCASSLDPVDTEAFFGQGTRLTVV.

This chain uses TRBV28 with TRBJ1-5; D is ambiguous. Trimming removed 7 bases at V and 6 bases at J, with 10 bases between. The CDR3 runs 12 residues. Germline V gene data show CDR1 as MDHEN and CDR2 as SYDVKM. The CDR3 DNA follows: TGTGCCAGCATCACCCTAGGTCAGCCCCAGCATTTT. Translation: CASITLGQPQHF.

The V call is TRBV6-5, the J call TRBJ1-1; 8 bases are shared with TRBD1. V dropped 6 bases and J dropped 14; count of bases not matched to a gene: 11. The CDR3 is 12 residues long. Germline lookup yields CDR1 MNHEY and CDR2 SVGAGI. Written as DNA, the CDR3 is TGTGCCAGCAGACTGATCGGACAGGGTTACTTCTTT. Translating gives CASRLIGQGYFF.

This clone is deemed medium-sized. The V call is TRBV7-9, the J call TRBJ2-1; D possibly corresponds to TRBD1 (5 bases). CDR1 and CDR2 from the germline V gene are SEHNR and FQNEAQ (reference sequence). Trimming left V 7 bases short and J 6 bases short, with 16 bases between. This CDR3 contains 14 residues. This CDR3 is CASTPDSLFNEQFF. CDR3 coding DNA: TGTGCCAGCACCCCCGACAGTTTATTCAATGAGCAGTTCTTC.

This clone showed up just a few times. Other DNA variants within this sample encode the same CDR3. This chain uses TRBV19 with TRBJ2-5; perhaps TRBD1 as D (6 bases). The germline V and J ends were trimmed by 6 bases and 4 bases, with 18 bases remaining between them. Germline CDR1 is LNHDA and CDR2 is SQIVND (reference sequence). The CDR3 has 15 residues. CDR3 loop: CASSRRGGQGETQYF. CDR3 bases: TGTGCCAGTAGCCGCAGGGGCGGGCAGGGAGAGACCCAGTACTTC.

The rearrangement uses TRBV28 and TRBJ1-2, with 11 bases identical to TRBD1. The CDR3 length is 15 residues. V lost 4 bases, J lost 6 bases, and 7 bases stayed unmatched. In germline, CDR1 is MDHEN, CDR2 SYDVKM. The CDR3 reads CASSSAGTGGHGYTF. CDR3 nucleotides: TGTGCCAGCAGTTCCGCCGGGACAGGGGGACATGGCTACACCTTC.

J is TRBJ2-3 and V is TRBV15; D is possibly TRBD2 (6 bases). This CDR3 is 14 amino acids long. Trimming took off 1 base at V and 6 bases at J, with 11 bases between the two ends. Germline V gene data show CDR1 as LNHNV and CDR2 as YYDKDF (reference sequence). In DNA form, the CDR3 reads TGTGCCACCAGCAGAGGCGGGACTGCCGATACGCAGTATTTT. Its translation: CATSRGGTADTQYF.

The V gene is TRBV19, the J gene TRBJ1-1; D is undetermined. The CDR3 is 11 residues long. Trimming stripped 5 bases from V and 8 bases from J, with 9 bases between. Germline CDR1 and CDR2: LNHDA and SQIVND (reference sequence). This CDR3 reads CASSVALEAFF. The CDR3 nucleotides read TGTGCCAGTAGTGTGGCTTTAGAAGCTTTCTTT.

The genes are TRBV19 and TRBJ1-1; 7 bases are shared with TRBD1. V lost 6 bases, J lost 2 bases, and 3 bases stayed unmatched. The CDR3 extends over 13 amino acids. Germline V gives CDR1 LNHDA, CDR2 SQIVND (reference sequence). The CDR3 DNA reads as TGTGCCAGTAGCTTAGGGGGCAACACTGAAGCTTTCTTT. It yields the protein CASSLGGNTEAFF.

CDR3 loop: CASSELGSSSYNSPLHF. The CDR3 DNA sequence: TGTGCCAGCAGTGAACTCGGGTCTAGCTCCTATAATTCACCCCTCCACTTT. The chain joins TRBV6-1 to TRBJ1-6; D is unclear. Germline CDR1 MNHNS, CDR2 SASEGT. Deletions cut 2 bases from V and 0 bases from J, with 11 bases between. This CDR3 has 17 residues.

The chain recombines TRBV5-1 with TRBJ2-7; no reliable D call. The length of the CDR3 is 14 residues. Germline V CDR1 and CDR2: SGHRS, YFSETQ. Deletions cut 4 bases from V and 6 bases from J, with 17 bases between. Here the CDR3 DNA reads TGCGCCAGCAGCGACTGGAGCAAATCCGTCGAGCAGTACTTC. Translation gives CASSDWSKSVEQYF.

This chain uses TRBV19 with TRBJ1-1, with D tentatively TRBD1 (6 bases). V lost 0 bases and J lost 5, with 10 bases in between. This CDR3 is built from 14 residues. Germline CDR1 and CDR2: LNHDA and SQIVND (reference sequence). The CDR3: CASSIEQGRTEAFF. As DNA, the CDR3 is TGTGCCAGTAGTATAGAACAGGGTAGGACTGAAGCTTTCTTT.